Presented here are 2 T cell receptor beta chains from one specimen sequenced in a study of technical replicates of blood from a handful of donors (dated by TCRdb to about 2017). Libraries came from the immunoSEQ multiplex PCR assay. Entries here come from immuneACCESS through TCRdb and include only in-frame sequences with V and J called. Some clones fail to appear in such tables; in the studies checked, an unresolved V gene covers under half of the shortfall, and the cause of the remainder is unknown. This sample gives just over 80,000 clones in total; about 94% of them show up just once. The ten largest clones take up 0.35% to 0.4% of the sample. The sequencing input was T cells isolated from PBMCs. The receptors shown here come from a human donor in good health.

The genes are TRBV9 and TRBJ2-1; 9 bases match TRBD1. Germline values: CDR1 SGDLS, CDR2 YYNGEE. The CDR3 contains 14 residues. The ends lost 4 bases at V and 9 bases at J; junction bases unmatched: 8. The CDR3 region is CASSSLQGAGEQFF. The CDR3 nucleotides read TGTGCCAGCAGCTCCCTACAGGGGGCGGGTGAGCAGTTCTTC.

The rearrangement uses TRBV19 and TRBJ1-5, with a possible D match to TRBD1 (5 bases). This CDR3 has 13 residues. The germline V gene encodes CDR1 LNHDA and CDR2 SQIVND (reference sequence). Trimming pared 3 bases from V and 9 bases from J, leaving 12 bases between. Here the CDR3 reads CASSIRQPRPQHF. CDR3 bases: TGTGCCAGTAGTATTAGACAGCCAAGGCCCCAGCATTTT.